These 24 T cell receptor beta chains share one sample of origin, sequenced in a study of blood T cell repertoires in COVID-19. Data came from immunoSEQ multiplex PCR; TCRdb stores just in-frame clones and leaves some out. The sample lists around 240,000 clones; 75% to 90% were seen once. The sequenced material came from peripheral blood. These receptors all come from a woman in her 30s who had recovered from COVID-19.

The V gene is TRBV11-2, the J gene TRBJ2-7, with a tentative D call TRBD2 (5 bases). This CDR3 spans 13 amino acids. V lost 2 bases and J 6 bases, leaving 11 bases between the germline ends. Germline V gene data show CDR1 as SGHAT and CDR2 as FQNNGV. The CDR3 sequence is CASSLTRVGEQYF. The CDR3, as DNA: TGTGCCAGCAGCTTAACGAGGGTTGGCGAGCAGTACTTC.

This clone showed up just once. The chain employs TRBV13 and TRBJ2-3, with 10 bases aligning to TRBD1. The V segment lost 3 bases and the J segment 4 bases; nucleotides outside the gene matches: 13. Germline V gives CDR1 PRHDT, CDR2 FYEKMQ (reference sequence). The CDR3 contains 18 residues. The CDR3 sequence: CASSLIPGQGKGPDTQYF. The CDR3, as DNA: TGTGCCAGCAGCTTGATACCGGGACAGGGGAAGGGACCAGATACGCAGTATTTT. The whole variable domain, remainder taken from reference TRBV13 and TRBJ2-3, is AAGVIQSPRHLIKEKRETATLKCYPIPRHDTVYWYQQGPGQDPQFLISFYEKMQSDKGSIPDRFSAQQFSDYHSELNMSSLELGDSALYFCASSLIPGQGKGPDTQYFGPGTRLTVL.

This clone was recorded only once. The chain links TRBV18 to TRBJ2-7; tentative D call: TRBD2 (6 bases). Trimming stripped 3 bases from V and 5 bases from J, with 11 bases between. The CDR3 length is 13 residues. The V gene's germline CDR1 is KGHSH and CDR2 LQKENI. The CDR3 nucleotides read TGTGCCAGCTCACCGGGACTGGCTGACGAGCAGTACTTC. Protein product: CASSPGLADEQYF.

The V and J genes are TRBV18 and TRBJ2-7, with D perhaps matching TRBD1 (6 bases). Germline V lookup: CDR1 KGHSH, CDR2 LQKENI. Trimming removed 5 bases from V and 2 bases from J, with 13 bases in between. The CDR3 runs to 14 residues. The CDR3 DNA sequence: TGTGCCAGCTCAGACCGGACAGCCACCTACGAGCAGTACTTC. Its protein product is CASSDRTATYEQYF.

CDR3 region: CSASRGLAGSYNEQFF. In DNA form, the CDR3 reads TGCAGTGCTAGTCGGGGGCTAGCGGGGTCCTACAATGAGCAGTTCTTC. This chain connects TRBV20-1 to TRBJ2-1, with 9 bases lining up with TRBD2. The trim removed 3 bases at V and 1 base at J, leaving 7 bases unmatched. The CDR3 loop spans 16 amino acids. CDR1 and CDR2 (germline): DFQATT, SNEGSKA (reference sequence).

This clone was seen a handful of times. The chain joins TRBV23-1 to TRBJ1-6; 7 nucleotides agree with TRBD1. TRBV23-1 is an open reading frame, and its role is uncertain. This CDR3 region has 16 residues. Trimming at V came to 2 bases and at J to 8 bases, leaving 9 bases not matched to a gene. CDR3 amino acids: CASSQPDRPTYSPLHF. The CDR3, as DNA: TGCGCCAGCAGTCAACCGGACAGGCCCACTTATTCACCCCTCCACTTT.

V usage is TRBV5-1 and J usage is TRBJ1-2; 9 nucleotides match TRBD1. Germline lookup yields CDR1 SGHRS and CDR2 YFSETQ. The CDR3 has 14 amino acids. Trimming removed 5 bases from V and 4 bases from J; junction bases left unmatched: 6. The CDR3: CASRKTGGGYGYTF. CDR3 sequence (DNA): TGCGCCAGCAGAAAAACAGGGGGCGGCTATGGCTACACCTTC.

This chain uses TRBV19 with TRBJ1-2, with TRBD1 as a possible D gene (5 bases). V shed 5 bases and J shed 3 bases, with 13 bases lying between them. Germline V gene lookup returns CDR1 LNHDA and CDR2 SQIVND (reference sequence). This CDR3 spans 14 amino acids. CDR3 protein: CASSPDRVDYGYTF. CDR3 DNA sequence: TGTGCCAGTAGTCCCGACAGAGTTGACTATGGCTACACCTTC.

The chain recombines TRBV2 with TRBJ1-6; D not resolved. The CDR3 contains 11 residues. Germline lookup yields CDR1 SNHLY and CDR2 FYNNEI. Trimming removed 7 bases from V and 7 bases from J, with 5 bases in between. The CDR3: CASKLNSPLHF. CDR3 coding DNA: TGTGCCAGCAAGCTCAATTCACCCCTCCACTTT.

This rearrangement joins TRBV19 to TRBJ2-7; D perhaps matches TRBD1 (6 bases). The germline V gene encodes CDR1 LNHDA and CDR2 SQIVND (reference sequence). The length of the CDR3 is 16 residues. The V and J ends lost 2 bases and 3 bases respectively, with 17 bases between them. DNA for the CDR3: TGTGCCAGTAGTATATCTGGGGGCGCATCCTACTACGAGCAGTACTTC. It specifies CASSISGGASYYEQYF.

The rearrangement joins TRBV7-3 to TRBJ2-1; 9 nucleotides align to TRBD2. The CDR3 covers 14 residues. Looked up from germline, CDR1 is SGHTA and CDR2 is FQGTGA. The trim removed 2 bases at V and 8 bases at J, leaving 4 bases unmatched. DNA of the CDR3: TGTGCCAGCAGCTTAGTAGCGGGGGCTGATGAGCAGTTCTTC. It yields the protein CASSLVAGADEQFF.

Here the CDR3 reads CASSLGGRGPEKTQYF. CDR3 bases: TGTGCCAGCAGCTTGGGGGGCAGGGGGCCGGAAAAGACCCAGTACTTC. The chain carries TRBV5-4 and TRBJ2-5; 8 bases fit TRBD1. Germline assignment: CDR1 SGHNT and CDR2 YYREEE (reference sequence). The CDR3 runs 16 residues. With V trimmed by 0 bases and J by 6 bases, 10 bases remained unmatched.

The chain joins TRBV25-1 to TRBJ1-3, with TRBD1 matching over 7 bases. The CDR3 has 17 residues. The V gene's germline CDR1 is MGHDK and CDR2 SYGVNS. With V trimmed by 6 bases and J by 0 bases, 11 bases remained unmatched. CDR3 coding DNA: TGTGCCAGCAGGCAGACAGGGTCTGGAAGCTCTGGAAACACCATATATTTT. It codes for CASRQTGSGSSGNTIYF.

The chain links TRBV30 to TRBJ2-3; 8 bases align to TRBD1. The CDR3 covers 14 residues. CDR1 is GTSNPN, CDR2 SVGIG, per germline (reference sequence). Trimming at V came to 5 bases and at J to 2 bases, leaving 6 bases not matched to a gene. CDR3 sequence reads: CAWEGQVNTDTQYF. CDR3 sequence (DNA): TGTGCCTGGGAGGGACAGGTGAACACAGATACGCAGTATTTT.

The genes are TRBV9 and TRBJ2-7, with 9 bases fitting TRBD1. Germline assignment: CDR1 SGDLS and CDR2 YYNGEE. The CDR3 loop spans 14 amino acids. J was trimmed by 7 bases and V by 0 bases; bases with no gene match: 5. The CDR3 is CASSVGDRVREQYF. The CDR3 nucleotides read TGTGCCAGCAGCGTAGGGGACAGGGTAAGAGAGCAGTACTTC.

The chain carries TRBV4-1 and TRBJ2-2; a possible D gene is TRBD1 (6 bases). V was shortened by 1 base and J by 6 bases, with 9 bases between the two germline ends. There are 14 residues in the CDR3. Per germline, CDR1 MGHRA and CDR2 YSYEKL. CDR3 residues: CASSQGRGSGELFF. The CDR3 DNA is TGCGCCAGCAGCCAAGGCAGGGGATCCGGGGAGCTGTTTTTT.

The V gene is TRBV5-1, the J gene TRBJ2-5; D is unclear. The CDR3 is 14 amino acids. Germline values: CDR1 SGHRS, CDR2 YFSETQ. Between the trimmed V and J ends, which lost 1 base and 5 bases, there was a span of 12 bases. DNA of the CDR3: TGCGCCAGCAGCTTGTTCAGTAACGTTGAGACCCAGTACTTC. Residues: CASSLFSNVETQYF. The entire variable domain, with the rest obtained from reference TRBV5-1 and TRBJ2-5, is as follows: KAGVTQTPRYLIKTRGQQVTLSCSPISGHRSVSWYQQTPGQGLQFLFEYFSETQRNKGNFPGRFSGRQFSNSRSEMNVSTLELGDSALYLCASSLFSNVETQYFGPGTRLLVL.

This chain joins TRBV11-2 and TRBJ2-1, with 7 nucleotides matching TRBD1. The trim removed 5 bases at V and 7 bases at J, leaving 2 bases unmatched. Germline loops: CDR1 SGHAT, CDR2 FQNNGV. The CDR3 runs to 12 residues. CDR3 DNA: TGTGCCAGCAGCCCACAGGGGAATGAGCAGTTCTTC. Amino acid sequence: CASSPQGNEQFF. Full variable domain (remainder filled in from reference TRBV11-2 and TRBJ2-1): EAGVAQSPRYKIIEKRQSVAFWCNPISGHATLYWYQQILGQGPKLLIQFQNNGVVDDSQLPKDRFSAERLKGVDSTLKIQPAKLEDSAVYLCASSPQGNEQFFGPGTRLTVL.

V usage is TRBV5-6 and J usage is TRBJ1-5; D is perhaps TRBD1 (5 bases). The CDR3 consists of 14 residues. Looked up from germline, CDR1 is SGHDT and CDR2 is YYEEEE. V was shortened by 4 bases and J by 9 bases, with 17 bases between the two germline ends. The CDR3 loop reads CASSPAGALGPQHF. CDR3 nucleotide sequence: TGTGCCAGCAGCCCGGCTGGGGCCTTGGGGCCCCAGCATTTT.

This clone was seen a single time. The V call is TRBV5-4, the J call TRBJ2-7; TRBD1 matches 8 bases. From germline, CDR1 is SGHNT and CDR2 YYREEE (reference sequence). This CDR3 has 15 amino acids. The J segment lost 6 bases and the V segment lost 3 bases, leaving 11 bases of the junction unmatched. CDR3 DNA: TGTGCCAGCAGCTCAGCCCGGACAGGGTATGTCGAGCAGTACTTC. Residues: CASSSARTGYVEQYF.

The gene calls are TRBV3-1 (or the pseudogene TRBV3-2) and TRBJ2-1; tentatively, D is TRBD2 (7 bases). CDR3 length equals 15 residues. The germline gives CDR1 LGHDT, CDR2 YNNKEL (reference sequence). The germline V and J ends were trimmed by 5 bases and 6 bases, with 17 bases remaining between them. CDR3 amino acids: CASSSRLAGANEQFF. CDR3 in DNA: TGTGCCAGCAGCTCCCGACTAGCAGGGGCCAATGAGCAGTTCTTC.

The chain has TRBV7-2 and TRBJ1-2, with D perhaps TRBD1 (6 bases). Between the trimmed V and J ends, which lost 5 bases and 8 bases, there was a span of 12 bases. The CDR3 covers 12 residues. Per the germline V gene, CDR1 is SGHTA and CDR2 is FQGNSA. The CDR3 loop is CASSPRGGGYTF. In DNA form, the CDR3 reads TGTGCCAGCAGCCCCCGGGGGGGCGGCTACACCTTC.

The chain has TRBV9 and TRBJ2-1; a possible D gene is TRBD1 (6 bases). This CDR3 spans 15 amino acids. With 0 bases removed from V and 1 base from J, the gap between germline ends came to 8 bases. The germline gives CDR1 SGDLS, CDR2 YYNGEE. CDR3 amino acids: CASSVEGQSYNEQFF. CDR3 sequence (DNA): TGTGCCAGCAGCGTAGAAGGACAGTCCTACAATGAGCAGTTCTTC.

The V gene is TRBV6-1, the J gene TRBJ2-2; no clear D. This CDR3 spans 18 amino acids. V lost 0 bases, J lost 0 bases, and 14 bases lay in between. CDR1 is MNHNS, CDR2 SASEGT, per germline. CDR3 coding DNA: TGTGCCAGCAGTGAAGCGTTCCGAGAATCCGCGAACACCGGGGAGCTGTTTTTT. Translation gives CASSEAFRESANTGELFF.